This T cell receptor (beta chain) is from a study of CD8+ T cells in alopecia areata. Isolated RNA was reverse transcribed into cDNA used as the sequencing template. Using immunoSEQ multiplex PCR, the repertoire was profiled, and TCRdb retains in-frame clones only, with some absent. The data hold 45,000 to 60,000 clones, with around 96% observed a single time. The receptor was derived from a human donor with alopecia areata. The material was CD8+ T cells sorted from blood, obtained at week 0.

The CDR3 bases are TGCGCCAGCAGCCAAGGTTCAGGGACAGTCTACGAGCAGTACTTC. This sequence encodes CASSQGSGTVYEQYF. V usage is TRBV4-1 and J usage is TRBJ2-7, with 7 bases lining up with TRBD1. The length of the CDR3 is 15 residues. The ends lost 1 base at V and 3 bases at J; junction bases unmatched: 6. Germline CDR1 reads MGHRA; CDR2 reads YSYEKL.